These 7 T cell receptor beta chains were sequenced from one sample in a study of blood T cell repertoires in COVID-19 (TCRdb year 2020). The protocol used for the library was the immunoSEQ multiplex PCR assay. In TCRdb, the immuneACCESS table is reduced to in-frame sequences with V and J assigned. These tables do not hold every clone; where another copy was compared, an unresolved V gene accounts for under half, and the others remain unexplained. A total of about 120,000 clones appear in this sample, 75% to 85% of them only once. The ten top clones hold about 40% of the sample. The sample taken for sequencing was peripheral blood. These receptors all stem from a man between 35 and 55 years old with active or convalescent COVID-19.

The J gene is TRBJ2-3, the V gene TRBV19; 13 bases are a match to TRBD2. Unmatched junction bases numbered 10, after V lost 6 bases and J lost 7 bases. The CDR3 contains 16 residues. CDR1 is LNHDA and CDR2 is SQIVND in the germline V gene (reference sequence). This chain's CDR3 is CASSLRTSGSLYTQYF. The CDR3 DNA is TGTGCCAGTAGCCTAAGGACTAGCGGGAGTCTATATACGCAGTATTTT.

CDR3 DNA: TGTGCCAGCAGCTTCGGACATCAGCTTTCACCCCTCCACTTT. It translates to CASSFGHQLSPLHF. The chain employs TRBV7-9 and TRBJ1-6; D is possibly TRBD1 (5 bases). V was trimmed by 3 bases and J by 9 bases, leaving 12 bases between them. In germline, CDR1 is SEHNR, CDR2 FQNEAQ (reference sequence). The CDR3 covers 14 residues.

The rearrangement links TRBV29-1 to TRBJ1-2, with D perhaps matching TRBD1 (6 bases). Germline V gives CDR1 SQVTM, CDR2 ANQGSEA. The CDR3 length is 11 residues. This chain's CDR3 is CGRQGSAGYTF. The CDR3 bases are TGCGGACGGCAGGGGAGTGCTGGCTACACCTTC.

This clone has only one observation. The gene calls are TRBV28 and TRBJ1-1; 7 bases map to TRBD1. The junction had 8 bases not matched to a gene; V was cut back by 3 bases and J by 7 bases. This CDR3 comprises 14 residues. Germline V CDR1 and CDR2: MDHEN, SYDVKM. The CDR3 loop is CASSFRDSGHEAFF. The CDR3 coding sequence is TGTGCCAGCAGTTTCCGGGACAGTGGGCATGAAGCTTTCTTT.

The V and J genes are TRBV5-4 and TRBJ2-7; TRBD2 aligns across 11 bases. This CDR3 contains 14 residues. Germline assignment: CDR1 SGHNT and CDR2 YYREEE (reference sequence). Trimming at V came to 3 bases and at J to 4 bases, leaving 3 bases not matched to a gene. The CDR3: CASSSPSGGYEQYF. CDR3 DNA: TGTGCCAGCAGCTCCCCTAGCGGGGGGTACGAGCAGTACTTC.

Of note for this clone: This may be a read error, as it is one base from a much larger clone. This chain links TRBV28 with TRBJ1-3; 7 nucleotides agree with TRBD1. The ends lost 5 bases at V and 0 bases at J; junction bases unmatched: 4. This CDR3 spans 15 amino acids. CDR1 MDHEN and CDR2 SYDVKM come from the germline V gene. The CDR3 DNA reads TGTGCCAGCAGTGACAGGGACCCCTCTGGAAACACCATATATTTT. It encodes CASSDRDPSGNTIYF.

This clone was observed a few times. The chain recombines TRBV7-2 with TRBJ1-1; D is ambiguous. CDR1 and CDR2 from the germline V gene are SGHTA and FQGNSA. V lost 5 bases, J lost 8 bases, and 9 bases lay in between. This CDR3 spans 11 amino acids. CDR3 sequence: CASSLLREAFF. The CDR3 nucleotides are TGTGCCAGCAGCCTCCTGCGGGAAGCTTTCTTT.